The T cell receptor (beta chain) described here comes from a study of blood T cells in healthy people across ages. Sample-barcoded 5' priming and a J-beta primer mix drove a second PCR of 7 to 11 cycles. TCRdb ran MiXCR on the 5' RACE reads and lists one entry per CDR3 protein. The profile shows over 750,000 distinct CDR3 sequences, 25% of them singletons. Germline V lookup: CDR1 KGHDR, CDR2 SFDVKD. This CDR3 comprises 14 residues. With V trimmed by 5 bases and J by 6 bases, 7 bases remained unmatched. The sample holds a few counts of this clonotype. In addition, the sample was reused for a study of T cells of mothers and their children. From that second work: A few healthy Caucasian mothers and their six children were the donors.

Sequencing used blood. The chain employs TRBV24-1 and TRBJ2-7; 9 nucleotides align to TRBD1. The receptor was isolated from a boy aged 5-17 years in good health. CDR3 sequence reads: CATSGNRGRSEQYF. As DNA, the CDR3 is TGTGCCACCAGTGGAAACAGGGGGCGAAGCGAGCAGTACTTC.